The 7 T cell receptor beta chains in this list originate from one sample, sequenced in a study of control samples from healthy donors and cancer patients. Using immunoSEQ multiplex PCR, the repertoire was profiled, and TCRdb retains in-frame clones only, with some absent. This sample has 65,000 to 90,000 clones, with roughly 90% found just once. The sample consisted of PBMCs. The receptors come from a woman aged 45-59 years with colorectal cancer.

This clone was detected once. The rearrangement links TRBV4-2 to TRBJ2-3, with 10 bases matching TRBD2. Germline V gene data show CDR1 as LGHNA and CDR2 as YNFKEQ. With 1 base clipped from V and 5 bases from J, the junction kept 15 bases outside the gene matches. CDR3 length: 19 residues. In nucleotides, the CDR3 is TGTGCCAGCAGCCAAGTCGCCGGACTAGCGGCATCTTCGGGAGATACGCAGTATTTT. This translates into CASSQVAGLAASSGDTQYF.

The sample holds a few counts of this clone. J is TRBJ1-3 and V is TRBV7-2, with D possibly TRBD1 on 6 matching bases. In germline, CDR1 is SGHTA, CDR2 FQGNSA. The CDR3 runs to 15 residues. Trimming shortened V by 6 bases and J by 4 bases, and 16 bases separated the two germline ends. CDR3: CASSPSGAQGNTIYF. CDR3 in DNA: TGTGCCAGCAGTCCCTCGGGGGCCCAGGGAAACACCATATATTTT.

The CDR3 protein is CASSREIGAYGYTF. In nucleotides, the CDR3 is TGTGCCAGCAGCCGGGAGATCGGGGCCTATGGCTACACCTTC. The V and J genes are TRBV5-6 and TRBJ1-2; a possible D gene is TRBD1 (5 bases). CDR1 is SGHDT and CDR2 is YYEEEE in the germline V gene. V dropped 4 bases and J dropped 4 bases, with 14 bases sitting between them. The CDR3 is 14 residues long.

This sequence joins TRBV3-1 (or the pseudogene TRBV3-2) and TRBJ2-5; the match to TRBD2 covers 9 bases. Germline V CDR1 and CDR2: LGHDT, YNNKEL (reference sequence). With 0 bases clipped from V and 5 bases from J, the junction kept 7 bases outside the gene matches. This CDR3 comprises 16 residues. CDR3 sequence reads: CASSQEEGAGGETQYF. The DNA for the CDR3 is TGTGCCAGCAGCCAAGAAGAGGGGGCGGGGGGGGAGACCCAGTACTTC.

The V call is TRBV4-1, the J call TRBJ1-1; 7 nucleotides align to TRBD1. The CDR3 has 13 amino acids. CDR1 is MGHRA, CDR2 YSYEKL, per germline. V gave up 3 bases and J gave up 4 bases; unmatched junction bases: 2. For the CDR3, the DNA is TGCGCCAGCAGCCATGACAGGGCCACTGAAGCTTTCTTT. It is translated as CASSHDRATEAFF.

The gene calls are TRBV5-1 and TRBJ1-2; D is unclear. V was cut by 0 bases and J by 0 bases, with 9 bases left in between. The germline V gene has CDR1 SGHRS and CDR2 YFSETQ. The CDR3 sequence is 15 residues long. The CDR3 region has the DNA TGCGCCAGCAGCTTGGGGCGGTCAGCTAACTATGGCTACACCTTC. It yields the protein CASSLGRSANYGYTF.

J is TRBJ2-1 and V is TRBV10-1; D remains unclear. The V gene's germline CDR1 is WNHNN and CDR2 SYGVQD (reference sequence). The CDR3 has 13 amino acids. The V end was cut by 7 bases, the J end by 7 bases, with 14 bases between. The DNA for the CDR3 is TGCGCCAGCACGGCCCCCCGCCGGAATGAGCAGTTCTTC. Translation gives CASTAPRRNEQFF.